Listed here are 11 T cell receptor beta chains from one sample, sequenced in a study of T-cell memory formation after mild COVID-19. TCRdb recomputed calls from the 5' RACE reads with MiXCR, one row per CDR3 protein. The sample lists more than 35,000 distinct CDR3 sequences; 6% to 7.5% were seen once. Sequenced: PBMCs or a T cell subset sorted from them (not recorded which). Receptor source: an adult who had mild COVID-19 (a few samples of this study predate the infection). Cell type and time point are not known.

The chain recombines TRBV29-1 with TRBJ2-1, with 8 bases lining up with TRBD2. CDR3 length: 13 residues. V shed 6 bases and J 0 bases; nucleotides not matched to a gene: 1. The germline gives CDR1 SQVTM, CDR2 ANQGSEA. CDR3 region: CSVGGGSYNEQFF. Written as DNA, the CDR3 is TGCAGCGTCGGGGGGGGCTCCTACAATGAGCAGTTCTTC.

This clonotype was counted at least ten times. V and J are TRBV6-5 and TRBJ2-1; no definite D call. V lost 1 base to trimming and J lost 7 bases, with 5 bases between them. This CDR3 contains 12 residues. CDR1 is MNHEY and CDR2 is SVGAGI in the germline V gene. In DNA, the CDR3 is TGTGCCAGCAGTTACTTAGGAAATGAGCAGTTCTTC. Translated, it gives CASSYLGNEQFF.

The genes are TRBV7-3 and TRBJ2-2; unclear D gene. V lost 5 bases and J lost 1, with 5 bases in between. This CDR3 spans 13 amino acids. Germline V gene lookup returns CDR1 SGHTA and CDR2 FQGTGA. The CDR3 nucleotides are TGTGCCAGCAGCGGGGAGAACACCGGGGAGCTGTTTTTT. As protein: CASSGENTGELFF.

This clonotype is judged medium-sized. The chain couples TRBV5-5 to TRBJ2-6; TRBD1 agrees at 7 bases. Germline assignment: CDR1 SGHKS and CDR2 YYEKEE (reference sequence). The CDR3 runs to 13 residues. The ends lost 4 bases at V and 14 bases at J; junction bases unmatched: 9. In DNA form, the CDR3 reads TGTGCCAGCAGCCGGACAGGACAAGGATTCCTGACTTTC. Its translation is CASSRTGQGFLTF.

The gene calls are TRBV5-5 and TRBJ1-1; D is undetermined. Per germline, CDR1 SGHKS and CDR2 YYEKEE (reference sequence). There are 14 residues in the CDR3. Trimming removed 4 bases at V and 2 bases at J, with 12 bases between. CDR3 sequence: CASSLGSINTEAFF. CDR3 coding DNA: TGTGCCAGCAGCCTGGGATCCATTAACACTGAAGCTTTCTTT.

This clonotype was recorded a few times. The CDR3, as DNA: TGTGCCAGCAGCTCCCGGACTAGCGGGAGTAAAAGCTCCTACAATGAGCAGTTCTTC. Protein: CASSSRTSGSKSSYNEQFF. The V and J genes are TRBV11-1 and TRBJ2-1, with TRBD2 identical over 13 bases. CDR3 size: 19 residues. Looked up from germline, CDR1 is SGHAT and CDR2 is FQDESV (reference sequence). The trim removed 4 bases at V and 0 bases at J, leaving 9 bases unmatched.

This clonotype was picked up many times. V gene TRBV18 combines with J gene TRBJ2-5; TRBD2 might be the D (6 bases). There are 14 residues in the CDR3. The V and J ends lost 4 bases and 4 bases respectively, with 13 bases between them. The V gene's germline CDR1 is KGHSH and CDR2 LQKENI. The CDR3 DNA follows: TGTGCCAGCTCACTCCACCCCGGGAGAGAGACCCAGTACTTC. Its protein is CASSLHPGRETQYF.

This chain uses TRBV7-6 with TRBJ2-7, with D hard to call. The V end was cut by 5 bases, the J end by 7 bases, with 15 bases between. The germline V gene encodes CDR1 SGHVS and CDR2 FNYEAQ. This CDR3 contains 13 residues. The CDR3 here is CASSPPGLGEQYF. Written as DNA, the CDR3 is TGTGCCAGCAGCCCCCCTGGGTTAGGGGAGCAGTACTTC.

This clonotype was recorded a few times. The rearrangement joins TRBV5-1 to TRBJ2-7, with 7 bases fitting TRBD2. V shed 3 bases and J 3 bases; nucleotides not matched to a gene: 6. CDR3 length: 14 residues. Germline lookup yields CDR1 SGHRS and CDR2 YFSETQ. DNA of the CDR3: TGCGCCAGCAGCTACTACGGGACTAACTACGAGCAGTACTTC. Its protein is CASSYYGTNYEQYF.

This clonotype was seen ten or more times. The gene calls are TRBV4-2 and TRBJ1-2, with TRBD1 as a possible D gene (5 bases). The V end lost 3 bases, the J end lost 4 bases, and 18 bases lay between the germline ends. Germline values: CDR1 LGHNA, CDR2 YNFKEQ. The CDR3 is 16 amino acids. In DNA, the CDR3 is TGTGCCAGCAGCCAGGAACCATCCGACAGACCCTATGGCTACACCTTC. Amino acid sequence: CASSQEPSDRPYGYTF.

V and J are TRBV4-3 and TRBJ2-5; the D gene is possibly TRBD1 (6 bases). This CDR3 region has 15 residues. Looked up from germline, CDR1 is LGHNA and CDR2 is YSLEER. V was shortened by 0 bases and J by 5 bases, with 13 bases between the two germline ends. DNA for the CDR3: TGCGCCAGCAGCCAAGATATTACAGGGTGGGAGACCCAGTACTTC. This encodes CASSQDITGWETQYF.